The 17 T cell receptor beta chains given below trace back to one sample, sequenced in a study of technical replicates of blood from four donors. The data were produced by immunoSEQ multiplex PCR, yet TCRdb's version contains in-frame clones alone and is incomplete. Of about 79,000 clones in the sample, 75% to 95% are singletons; the top ten hold about 0.4%. The sample consisted of T cells isolated from PBMCs. The receptors were gathered from a human donor in good health. Some clones in this sample may be carry-over from other donors' samples.

The chain links TRBV7-2 to TRBJ2-7; maybe TRBD2 (6 bases). This CDR3 is 15 amino acids long. The ends were cut back, 3 bases at V and 3 bases at J, with 15 bases in the middle. Germline V gene lookup returns CDR1 SGHTA and CDR2 FQGNSA. The CDR3 is CASSFYESGHYEQYF. CDR3 bases: TGTGCCAGCAGCTTTTACGAGAGCGGGCACTACGAGCAGTACTTC. The variable domain in full, with the rest retrieved from reference TRBV7-2 and TRBJ2-7, is GAGVSQSPSNKVTEKGKDVELRCDPISGHTALYWYRQSLGQGLEFLIYFQGNSAPDKSGLPSDRFSAERTGGSVSTLTIQRTQQEDSAVYLCASSFYESGHYEQYFGPGTRLTVT.

The chain uses TRBV9 and TRBJ2-1; 8 bases are shared with TRBD2. Losses at the gene ends were 4 bases for V and 8 bases for J; bases not matched to a gene: 5. Germline loops: CDR1 SGDLS, CDR2 YYNGEE. The CDR3 sequence is 13 residues long. The CDR3, as DNA: TGTGCCAGCAGCCGAGGACTAGCCGATGAGCAGTTCTTC. It codes for CASSRGLADEQFF.

This sequence joins TRBV7-2 and TRBJ1-5; D is ambiguous. CDR3 size: 15 residues. Germline CDR1 SGHTA, CDR2 FQGNSA. Trimming removed 1 base at V and 0 bases at J, with 7 bases between. CDR3 in amino acids: CASSLGPYSNQPQHF. CDR3 DNA: TGTGCCAGCAGCTTAGGTCCGTATAGCAATCAGCCCCAGCATTTT.

The J gene is TRBJ2-2, the V gene TRBV30; a weak D match, TRBD2 (5 bases). The V and J ends lost 1 base and 7 bases respectively, with 10 bases between them. This CDR3 region has 13 residues. Germline V gene data show CDR1 as GTSNPN and CDR2 as SVGIG (reference sequence). CDR3 DNA sequence: TGTGCCTGGAGTGGGGAGTTGGGCGGGGAGCTGTTTTTT. Protein sequence: CAWSGELGGELFF.

This chain joins TRBV7-2 and TRBJ1-5, with TRBD1 identical over 10 bases. CDR3 length equals 15 residues. Germline CDR1 SGHTA, CDR2 FQGNSA. The V segment lost 2 bases and the J segment 7 bases; nucleotides outside the gene matches: 5. This CDR3 is CASSLHPGQGQPQHF. The DNA for the CDR3 is TGTGCCAGCAGCTTACACCCGGGACAGGGGCAGCCCCAGCATTTT. Full variable domain (rest looked up from reference TRBV7-2 and TRBJ1-5): GAGVSQSPSNKVTEKGKDVELRCDPISGHTALYWYRQSLGQGLEFLIYFQGNSAPDKSGLPSDRFSAERTGGSVSTLTIQRTQQEDSAVYLCASSLHPGQGQPQHFGDGTRLSIL.

This clone appeared a single time. The rearrangement joins TRBV27 to TRBJ2-7, with D possibly matching TRBD2 (5 bases). Germline V gives CDR1 MNHEY, CDR2 SMNVEV (reference sequence). CDR3 length: 16 amino acids. V gave up 5 bases and J gave up 6 bases, with 23 bases separating them. CDR3 coding DNA: TGTGCCAGCAGTCTCCTCCGGCTAGCTAAGATCGGCGAGCAGTACTTC. Protein: CASSLLRLAKIGEQYF.

The V and J genes are TRBV9 and TRBJ2-7, with 12 positions matching TRBD2. Per the germline V gene, CDR1 is SGDLS and CDR2 is YYNGEE. CDR3 length equals 14 residues. After removal of 4 bases from V and 5 bases from J, the junction contained 4 bases not matched to a gene. CDR3 amino acids: CASSTLAGGDEQYF. CDR3 nucleotides: TGTGCCAGCAGCACACTAGCGGGAGGTGACGAGCAGTACTTC.

The table lists this clone with a count of one. The genes are TRBV30 and TRBJ2-6; 7 bases fit TRBD1. J was trimmed by 4 bases and V by 3 bases; bases with no gene match: 0. Germline lookup yields CDR1 GTSNPN and CDR2 SVGIG (reference sequence). The CDR3 covers 13 residues. The CDR3 spells CAWRDRGANVLTF. CDR3 nucleotide sequence: TGTGCCTGGAGGGACAGGGGGGCCAACGTCCTGACTTTC.

The rearrangement joins TRBV4-1 to TRBJ2-7; D unresolved. Germline V CDR1 and CDR2: MGHRA, YSYEKL. The CDR3 contains 15 residues. V was trimmed by 1 base and J by 3 bases, leaving 13 bases between them. CDR3 in DNA: TGCGCCAGCAGCCAAGTCGGCCAGGCCGTCTACGAGCAGTACTTC. This sequence encodes CASSQVGQAVYEQYF.

V gene TRBV7-3 combines with J gene TRBJ2-7, with D possibly being TRBD1 (5 bases). The germline V gene has CDR1 SGHTA and CDR2 FQGTGA. V was clipped by 0 bases and J by 5 bases, with 5 bases between them. The CDR3 totals 12 residues. CDR3: CASSLTGDEQYF. Written as DNA, the CDR3 is TGTGCCAGCAGCTTAACAGGGGACGAGCAGTACTTC. The whole variable domain, filled in from reference TRBV7-3 and TRBJ2-7, reads GAGVSQTPSNKVTEKGKYVELRCDPISGHTALYWYRQSLGQGPEFLIYFQGTGAADDSGLPNDRFFAVRPEGSVSTLKIQRTERGDSAVYLCASSLTGDEQYFGPGTRLTVT.

The rearrangement uses TRBV6-1 and TRBJ1-3; a weak D match, TRBD1 (5 bases). Trimming left V 2 bases short and J 4 bases short, with 15 bases between. Germline loops: CDR1 MNHNS, CDR2 SASEGT. The CDR3 is 16 amino acids. CDR3 nucleotide sequence: TGTGCCAGCAGTGAATCTCTGGGGGGAACGGGAAACACCATATATTTT. This encodes CASSESLGGTGNTIYF.

This clone was seen only once. V gene TRBV5-8 combines with J gene TRBJ2-1; TRBD2 matches at 7 bases. CDR3 length equals 18 residues. J was trimmed by 3 bases and V by 1 base; bases with no gene match: 13. Germline values: CDR1 SGHTS, CDR2 YDEGEE. Here the CDR3 DNA reads TGTGCCAGCAGCTTGTTCCTTGGGGAGGGCCTCGGCTACAATGAGCAGTTCTTC. Its translation: CASSLFLGEGLGYNEQFF.

This chain links TRBV6-1 with TRBJ2-1, with D perhaps TRBD2 (5 bases). V lost 2 bases to trimming and J lost 2 bases, with 13 bases between them. CDR3 size: 16 residues. Germline V gene lookup returns CDR1 MNHNS and CDR2 SASEGT. The DNA of the CDR3 is TGTGCCAGCAGTGAATACGAAGCGGTCCCCTACAATGAGCAGTTCTTC. Protein product: CASSEYEAVPYNEQFF.

This clone has only a few counts. The rearrangement uses TRBV19 and TRBJ1-1; D not certain. Trimming cost V 4 bases and J 8 bases, with 17 bases left between them. This CDR3 has 14 residues. Germline V gene data show CDR1 as LNHDA and CDR2 as SQIVND (reference sequence). DNA for the CDR3: TGTGCCAGTAGTACCCTCCCCCGGGTACCAGAAGCTTTCTTT. This gives the protein CASSTLPRVPEAFF.

This chain links TRBV9 with TRBJ2-3; D remains unclear. Per the germline V gene, CDR1 is SGDLS and CDR2 is YYNGEE. This CDR3 is built from 16 residues. Trimming removed 6 bases from V and 1 base from J, with 18 bases in between. As DNA, the CDR3 is TGTGCCAGCACTCTAAGCGCAATACCTGGCACAGATACGCAGTATTTT. It specifies CASTLSAIPGTDTQYF. Together with reference TRBV9 and TRBJ2-3, the CDR3 gives the full variable domain: DSGVTQTPKHLITATGQRVTLRCSPRSGDLSVYWYQQSLDQGLQFLIQYYNGEERAKGNILERFSAQQFPDLHSELNLSSLELGDSALYFCASTLSAIPGTDTQYFGPGTRLTVL.

The genes are TRBV12-5 and TRBJ2-1; perhaps TRBD2 as D (6 bases). Germline V gene sequence: CDR1 LGHNT, CDR2 FRNRAP. The length of the CDR3 is 13 residues. Trimming stripped 7 bases from V and 7 bases from J, with 14 bases between. The CDR3 spells CASATHGGNEQFF. The CDR3 region has the DNA TGTGCTAGTGCCACACATGGGGGGAATGAGCAGTTCTTC.

This sequence joins TRBV12-5 and TRBJ1-2; 8 nucleotides line up with TRBD1. Germline CDR1 LGHNT, CDR2 FRNRAP. The CDR3 contains 14 residues. V gave up 6 bases and J gave up 4 bases; unmatched junction bases: 7. The CDR3 nucleotides are TGTGCTAGTGGGCGACAGGGGTATGTCTATGGCTACACCTTC. Translating gives CASGRQGYVYGYTF.